The 17 T cell receptor beta chains given below trace back to one sample, sequenced in a study of CD8 T cells in Susac syndrome. The RNA input was about 0.5 to 1 ug, and it was reverse transcribed with random hexamers. TCRdb reprocessed the immunoSEQ multiplex PCR reads via MiXCR and lists one record per CDR3 protein. The repertoire consists of 77,000 or so distinct CDR3 sequences, with approximately 94% occurring once and the leading ten covering around 0.4%. Sequencing input: CD8+ T cells from PBMCs. The origin of the receptors is a human donor with multiple sclerosis.

The rearrangement joins TRBV4-1 to TRBJ1-1; D unclear. This CDR3 is built from 13 residues. Germline V lookup: CDR1 MGHRA, CDR2 YSYEKL. V lost 0 bases to trimming and J lost 4 bases, with 6 bases between them. The CDR3 DNA reads TGCGCCAGCAGCCAAGAATGGAGCACTGAAGCTTTCTTT. This encodes CASSQEWSTEAFF.

This clonotype was detected once. This chain joins TRBV23-1 and TRBJ1-5; no clear D. TRBV23-1 counts as an open reading frame of uncertain function. V was shortened by 4 bases and J by 5 bases, with 24 bases between the two germline ends. CDR3 length: 18 residues. CDR3 region: CASSPQSVPPRQDQPQHF. The CDR3 region has the DNA TGCGCCAGCAGTCCTCAATCGGTGCCACCCCGTCAGGATCAGCCCCAGCATTTT.

CDR3 in amino acids: CASSVGGDFPYNEQFF. The CDR3 DNA follows: TGTGCCAGCAGCGTAGGAGGGGACTTCCCCTACAATGAGCAGTTCTTC. This rearrangement joins TRBV9 to TRBJ2-1, with D maybe TRBD2 (6 bases). The CDR3 runs to 16 residues. Germline lookup yields CDR1 SGDLS and CDR2 YYNGEE. V dropped 0 bases and J dropped 2 bases, with 12 bases sitting between them.

This chain uses TRBV5-1 with TRBJ2-7; 8 nucleotides align to TRBD1. V dropped 0 bases and J dropped 5; count of bases not matched to a gene: 4. Germline V gives CDR1 SGHRS, CDR2 YFSETQ. The CDR3 has 14 amino acids. The CDR3 DNA reads TGCGCCAGCAGCTTGGGCCAGGGGGCAGACGAGCAGTACTTC. Amino acid sequence: CASSLGQGADEQYF.

This chain connects TRBV12-3 or TRBV12-4 to TRBJ2-1; 7 bases map to TRBD1. The CDR3 contains 14 residues. Trimming removed 3 bases from V and 8 bases from J; junction bases left unmatched: 7. DNA for the CDR3: TGTGCCAGCAGTTTCAGGGGGTCAGGCGATGAGCAGTTCTTC. Protein product: CASSFRGSGDEQFF.

The chain carries TRBV5-1 and TRBJ2-7, with a tentative D call TRBD1 (6 bases). CDR1 and CDR2 (germline): SGHRS, YFSETQ. The germline V and J ends were trimmed by 0 bases and 3 bases, with 13 bases remaining between them. The CDR3 sequence is 15 residues long. The CDR3 sequence: CASSLDPRGYYEQYF. The CDR3, as DNA: TGCGCCAGCAGCTTGGACCCCAGGGGTTACTACGAGCAGTACTTC.

The rearrangement uses TRBV6-2 or TRBV6-3 and TRBJ2-7; 9 positions match TRBD1. J gave up 2 bases and V 10 bases, and 3 bases lay outside the gene matches. CDR1 is MNHEY, CDR2 SVGEGT, per germline. This CDR3 is built from 12 residues. CDR3: CATGTGTYEQYF. CDR3 coding DNA: TGTGCCACAGGGACAGGGACCTACGAGCAGTACTTC.

The chain combines TRBV12-3 or TRBV12-4 with TRBJ2-7; no reliable D call. Trimming pared 6 bases from V and 2 bases from J, leaving 20 bases between. The CDR3 covers 16 residues. The CDR3 sequence: CASRLGTAGDTYEQYF. For the CDR3, the DNA is TGTGCCAGCAGGCTTGGAACGGCAGGTGATACCTACGAGCAGTACTTC.

CDR3 sequence: CASLRGSPGIQETQYF. The DNA of the CDR3 is TGTGCCAGCCTCCGCGGCAGTCCAGGGATACAAGAGACCCAGTACTTC. This chain uses TRBV3-1 with TRBJ2-5, with D possibly matching TRBD1 (5 bases). This CDR3 region has 16 residues. The V gene's germline CDR1 is LGHDT and CDR2 YNNKEL (reference sequence). Trimming left V 8 bases short and J 2 bases short, with 21 bases between.

The rearrangement joins TRBV3-1 to TRBJ2-6; D possibly corresponds to TRBD2 (6 bases). The length of the CDR3 is 16 residues. Trimming removed 6 bases from V and 0 bases from J, with 12 bases in between. The germline gives CDR1 LGHDT, CDR2 YNNKEL (reference sequence). The CDR3 region has the DNA TGTGCCAGCAGTCCCCGGACTATCTCTGGGGCCAACGTCCTGACTTTC. Translating gives CASSPRTISGANVLTF.

V usage is TRBV2 and J usage is TRBJ1-1; D gene ambiguous. The CDR3 has 13 residues. Germline loops: CDR1 SNHLY, CDR2 FYNNEI. Trimming took off 4 bases at V and 4 bases at J, with 10 bases between the two ends. The CDR3 DNA sequence: TGTGCCAGCAGTGCCGGGCCCCTCACTGAAGCTTTCTTT. This gives the protein CASSAGPLTEAFF.

The rearrangement uses TRBV5-1 and TRBJ2-7, with D possibly being TRBD1 (7 bases). The CDR3 runs to 15 residues. Germline V gene lookup returns CDR1 SGHRS and CDR2 YFSETQ. V gave up 0 bases and J gave up 3 bases, with 13 bases separating them. This CDR3 reads CASSLDGGQFYEQYF. DNA for the CDR3: TGCGCCAGCAGCTTGGACGGGGGACAGTTCTACGAGCAGTACTTC. The variable domain in full, with the rest retrieved from reference TRBV5-1 and TRBJ2-7, is KAGVTQTPRYLIKTRGQQVTLSCSPISGHRSVSWYQQTPGQGLQFLFEYFSETQRNKGNFPGRFSGRQFSNSRSEMNVSTLELGDSALYLCASSLDGGQFYEQYFGPGTRLTVT.

This chain connects TRBV12-3 or TRBV12-4 to TRBJ1-5; D may be TRBD1 (5 bases). The CDR3 runs 15 residues. V lost 6 bases and J 1 base, leaving 13 bases between the germline ends. The CDR3 loop is CASSPRRGSNQPQHF. The DNA of the CDR3 is TGTGCCAGCAGCCCTCGTAGGGGAAGCAATCAGCCCCAGCATTTT.

The J gene is TRBJ2-5, the V gene TRBV6-5; D is undetermined. The CDR3 length is 11 residues. Germline CDR1 reads MNHEY; CDR2 reads SVGAGI. Trimming removed 8 bases at V and 2 bases at J, with 6 bases between. The CDR3 bases are TGTGCCAGCCGCAGGCAAGAGACCCAGTACTTC. This gives the protein CASRRQETQYF.

Only one count was recorded for this clonotype. The chain couples TRBV27 to TRBJ2-7; D remains ambiguous. Trimming took 4 bases from V and 0 from J, leaving 19 bases between them. The germline gives CDR1 MNHEY, CDR2 SMNVEV (reference sequence). CDR3 length: 17 residues. Here the CDR3 DNA reads TGTGCCAGCAGTTCTCTCAAAACAATGGGGTACTCCTACGAGCAGTACTTC. It is translated as CASSSLKTMGYSYEQYF.

This sequence joins TRBV2 and TRBJ2-7, with TRBD1 matching over 11 bases. The ends lost 1 base at V and 6 bases at J; junction bases unmatched: 8. CDR1 and CDR2 from the germline V gene are SNHLY and FYNNEI. This CDR3 spans 16 amino acids. CDR3 coding DNA: TGTGCCAGCAGTGAAGATGGGACAGGGGGTTTTTCCGAGCAGTACTTC. Translating gives CASSEDGTGGFSEQYF.

This chain links TRBV6-1 with TRBJ2-2; D is perhaps TRBD2 (7 bases). The germline V gene has CDR1 MNHNS and CDR2 SASEGT. Deletions cut 8 bases from V and 10 bases from J, with 11 bases between. The CDR3 is 11 amino acids. This CDR3 reads CASAGAEELFF. The CDR3, as DNA: TGTGCCAGCGCGGGGGCCGAGGAGCTGTTTTTT.